Sequencing of this TCR beta chain was carried out in a study of blood T cell repertoires in COVID-19. Some clones are missing from TCRdb's copy, which holds only in-frame ones; the method was immunoSEQ multiplex PCR. The profile shows about 250,000 clones, around 85% of them singletons. CDR3 length: 16 amino acids. Trimming took off 0 bases at V and 9 bases at J, with 16 bases between the two ends. Germline V gene sequence: CDR1 SGHRS, CDR2 YFSETQ. The rearrangement joins TRBV5-1 to TRBJ1-6, with a tentative D call TRBD1 (5 bases). Sequencing input: peripheral blood. The sequence was obtained from a man at least 80 years old with acute or convalescent COVID-19. The CDR3 sequence: CASSLVSGQGGSPLHF. CDR3 bases: TGCGCCAGCAGCTTGGTTAGCGGTCAGGGCGGTTCACCCCTCCACTTT.